This TCR beta chain derives from a study of response to subunit inactivated influenza vaccine. TCRdb reprocessed the RT-PCR reads via MiXCR and lists one record per CDR3 protein. Among just over 300,000 distinct CDR3 sequences listed, about 20% were seen once. CDR1 is KGHSH, CDR2 LQKENI, per germline. CDR3 length equals 13 residues. V gave up 3 bases and J gave up 4 bases, with 9 bases separating them. This receptor was obtained from a man aged 50 to 75 who received an inactivated influenza vaccine. The chain carries TRBV18 and TRBJ1-2; no clear D. Sequences were derived from PBMCs from blood, sampled approximately 22 months after vaccination. Here the CDR3 reads CASSPETTYGYTF. CDR3 bases: TGTGCCAGCTCACCGGAGACAACCTATGGCTACACCTTC.